This T cell receptor (beta chain) is drawn from a study of blood T cell repertoires in COVID-19. Sequencing was performed with immunoSEQ multiplex PCR; in TCRdb, only in-frame clones are kept and a portion is missing. The table includes about 110,000 clones, roughly 87% detected once. Trimming took off 7 bases at V and 1 base at J, with 11 bases between the two ends. The CDR3 covers 12 residues. The V gene's germline CDR1 is SQVTM and CDR2 ANQGSEA. This clone was seen only once. The source material was peripheral blood. V usage is TRBV29-1 and J usage is TRBJ2-7; D is uncertain. This sequence originates from a man over 45 with acute or convalescent COVID-19. CDR3 sequence: CSAQSRSYEQYF. The CDR3 DNA is TGCAGCGCCCAATCCAGGTCCTACGAGCAGTACTTC.